The 15 T cell receptor beta chains listed next were all sequenced from one sample in a study of beta chain features in type 1 diabetes. Sequencing targeted expressed TCRB transcripts, as all isolated RNA had been reverse transcribed. Sequencing used immunoSEQ multiplex PCR; TCRdb keeps in-frame clones, though not all of them. The sample consists of 60,000 to 75,000 clones, about 61% of them appearing once. Material: Tregs from blood. The receptors were sampled from a woman aged 18-29 years in good health.

This chain uses TRBV6-5 with TRBJ2-5, with 7 bases matching TRBD1. V trimming: 2 bases; J trimming: 2 bases; junction bases outside the gene matches: 5. The CDR3 consists of 15 residues. Germline loops: CDR1 MNHEY, CDR2 SVGAGI. This chain's CDR3 is CASSYPDRVQETQYF. CDR3 nucleotide sequence: TGTGCCAGCAGTTACCCCGACAGGGTGCAAGAGACCCAGTACTTC.

The gene calls are TRBV2 and TRBJ1-1; D is perhaps TRBD1 (5 bases). CDR3 length: 15 residues. Germline V gene data show CDR1 as SNHLY and CDR2 as FYNNEI. V lost 6 bases, J lost 6 bases, and 20 bases lay in between. In DNA, the CDR3 is TGTGCCAGCAGCCCTAACCAGATTGTGGGGCCTGAAGCTTTCTTT. Translation: CASSPNQIVGPEAFF.

This clone was found a few times. The rearrangement links TRBV19 to TRBJ1-3; D is perhaps TRBD1 (5 bases). The CDR3 is 14 residues long. Germline-derived CDR1 and CDR2 are LNHDA and SQIVND (reference sequence). The germline V and J ends were trimmed by 7 bases and 0 bases, with 10 bases remaining between them. The CDR3 DNA reads TGTGCCAGTATGCGACAGAGCTCTGGAAACACCATATATTTT. Amino acids: CASMRQSSGNTIYF.

The chain combines TRBV5-1 with TRBJ2-5, with D perhaps TRBD1 (5 bases). Germline lookup yields CDR1 SGHRS and CDR2 YFSETQ. The CDR3 has 14 residues. V was trimmed by 0 bases and J by 4 bases, leaving 10 bases between them. In nucleotides, the CDR3 is TGCGCCAGCAGCTTGGTAGGGGATCGAGAGACCCAGTACTTC. Translation gives CASSLVGDRETQYF. Supplemented by reference TRBV5-1 and TRBJ2-5, the full variable domain reads KAGVTQTPRYLIKTRGQQVTLSCSPISGHRSVSWYQQTPGQGLQFLFEYFSETQRNKGNFPGRFSGRQFSNSRSEMNVSTLELGDSALYLCASSLVGDRETQYFGPGTRLLVL.

The chain links TRBV5-1 to TRBJ2-3; 8 bases match TRBD2. With 3 bases clipped from V and 1 base from J, the junction kept 13 bases outside the gene matches. The V gene's germline CDR1 is SGHRS and CDR2 YFSETQ. The CDR3 sequence is 18 residues long. The CDR3: CASSSPGGLLRGTDTQYF. CDR3 bases: TGCGCCAGCAGCTCTCCGGGGGGGCTCCTCCGTGGCACAGATACGCAGTATTTT.

This rearrangement joins TRBV7-2 to TRBJ1-1; perhaps TRBD1 as D (5 bases). Germline V gives CDR1 SGHTA, CDR2 FQGNSA. The CDR3 spans 15 residues. Between the trimmed V and J ends, which lost 1 base and 0 bases, there was a span of 9 bases. The CDR3: CASSLVVGVNTEAFF. The CDR3 DNA sequence: TGTGCCAGCAGCTTAGTGGTAGGGGTGAACACTGAAGCTTTCTTT.

V gene TRBV6-5 combines with J gene TRBJ1-5, with a possible D match to TRBD1 (6 bases). Deletions cut 6 bases from V and 6 bases from J, with 12 bases between. The CDR3 has 13 residues. Looked up from germline, CDR1 is MNHEY and CDR2 is SVGAGI. Here the CDR3 DNA reads TGTGCCAGCAGGCCTTTAGGGGGTCAGCCCCAGCATTTT. It translates to CASRPLGGQPQHF.

The chain couples TRBV29-1 to TRBJ2-7, with 7 bases lining up with TRBD1. The V gene end was trimmed by 0 bases and the J gene end by 4 bases; junction bases not matched to a gene: 9. Germline values: CDR1 SQVTM, CDR2 ANQGSEA. The CDR3 covers 15 residues. The CDR3 region is CSVEEGAGGRYEQYF. The DNA of the CDR3 is TGCAGCGTTGAAGAGGGGGCAGGGGGAAGGTACGAGCAGTACTTC.

The chain uses TRBV19 and TRBJ2-2, with TRBD2 matching over 11 bases. The CDR3 has 15 residues. V lost 6 bases, J lost 5 bases, and 5 bases stayed unmatched. The germline CDR1 and CDR2 sequences are LNHDA and SQIVND (reference sequence). CDR3: CASSSLAGGTGELFF. In DNA, the CDR3 is TGTGCCAGTAGCTCCTTAGCGGGAGGGACCGGGGAGCTGTTTTTT.

This clone was detected a few times. The gene calls are TRBV6-6 and TRBJ1-2; 11 positions agree with TRBD1. J was trimmed by 8 bases and V by 2 bases; bases with no gene match: 7. This CDR3 comprises 15 residues. Germline V gives CDR1 MNHNY, CDR2 SVGAGI (reference sequence). The CDR3 DNA follows: TGTGCCAGCAGTTACCTCGGACAGGGGGCAGTGGGCTACACCTTC. Protein: CASSYLGQGAVGYTF.

The V call is TRBV6-6, the J call TRBJ1-1; 7 bases line up with TRBD1. The CDR3 sequence is 15 residues long. CDR1 is MNHNY, CDR2 SVGAGI, per germline (reference sequence). With V trimmed by 6 bases and J by 5 bases, 12 bases remained unmatched. The DNA for the CDR3 is TGTGCCAGCAGCCTGCCCCACACAGGGGATACTGAAGCTTTCTTT. Translation gives CASSLPHTGDTEAFF.

This chain's CDR3 is CASTRRSGGTGGYEQYF. The CDR3 region has the DNA TGTGCCAGCACCCGAAGGAGTGGAGGGACAGGGGGCTACGAGCAGTACTTC. The chain couples TRBV2 to TRBJ2-7; 11 positions agree with TRBD1. CDR1 SNHLY and CDR2 FYNNEI come from the germline V gene. The CDR3 runs to 17 residues. Unmatched junction bases numbered 14, after V lost 7 bases and J lost 3 bases.

The chain combines TRBV5-4 with TRBJ1-5; possible D gene TRBD1, 5 bases. In germline, CDR1 is SGHNT, CDR2 YYREEE (reference sequence). The CDR3 loop spans 14 amino acids. V was cut by 7 bases and J by 4 bases, with 15 bases left in between. The chain's CDR3 is CASHDGGINQPQHF. The CDR3 coding sequence is TGTGCCAGCCATGATGGGGGGATTAATCAGCCCCAGCATTTT.

The chain links TRBV4-2 to TRBJ1-1; D remains unclear. The V gene's germline CDR1 is LGHNA and CDR2 YNFKEQ. V gave up 4 bases and J gave up 3 bases, with 12 bases separating them. CDR3 length equals 14 residues. Here the CDR3 DNA reads TGTGCCAGCAGCCTCACCGGGATATACACTGAAGCTTTCTTT. As protein: CASSLTGIYTEAFF.

J is TRBJ2-1 and V is TRBV15, with a possible D match to TRBD2 (6 bases). Germline loops: CDR1 LNHNV, CDR2 YYDKDF (reference sequence). Trimming took off 2 bases at V and 8 bases at J, with 7 bases between the two ends. CDR3 length equals 12 residues. For the CDR3, the DNA is TGTGCCACCAGCAGAATAGCGGATGAGCAGTTCTTC. Amino acid sequence: CATSRIADEQFF.